This entry is about one TCR beta chain. Its antigen remains unknown. Germline lookup yields CDR1 SGDLS and CDR2 YYNGEE. The junction had 7 bases not matched to a gene; V was cut back by 1 base and J by 1 base. The CDR3 extends over 17 amino acids. This sample is drawn from a study of cytomegalovirus exposure and HLA in healthy donors. Study-level points and caveats: When analyzed later, a missense DCLRE1C variant was found to be linked to TCR beta V- and J-gene trimming. Reported results showed that the classifier diagnosed cytomegalovirus status with high specificity and sensitivity.

Researchers ran the PCR with 60 Vbeta and 13 Jbeta primers. In the authors' workflow: About 11 million of the 80 million or so unique TCR beta chains counted in a later analysis were shared. Clones were sequenced by immunoSEQ multiplex PCR, and TCRdb holds only the in-frame ones, with some missing. V and J calls and clone size are those listed in that table; D and trimming were worked out from the DNA. The table includes 150,000 to 200,000 clones, 87% detected once. J is TRBJ2-2 and V is TRBV9; 7 bases fit TRBD1. This clonotype was obtained from a boy aged 2-9 years in good health and CMV-seronegative. What was sequenced was PBMCs. The CDR3 DNA reads as TGTGCCAGCAGCGTACTACCTAGGGGGCTGAACACCGGGGAGCTGTTTTTT. Amino acids: CASSVLPRGLNTGELFF. The whole variable domain, filled in from reference TRBV9 and TRBJ2-2, reads DSGVTQTPKHLITATGQRVTLRCSPRSGDLSVYWYQQSLDQGLQFLIQYYNGEERAKGNILERFSAQQFPDLHSELNLSSLELGDSALYFCASSVLPRGLNTGELFFGEGSRLTVL.